The 5 T cell receptor beta chains below come from one sample, sequenced in a study of T cell clonality in common variable immunodeficiency. The data were produced by immunoSEQ multiplex PCR, yet TCRdb's version contains in-frame clones alone and is incomplete. This sample has 30,000 to 40,000 clones, each found more than once. Sequences were obtained from peripheral blood mononuclear cells. All receptors come from a person aged 18 to 75 in good health.

This clone was counted many times. The CDR3 goes on 3 residues after the read ends, and that part is filled in from the germline J gene. This chain connects TRBV7-2 to TRBJ2-2, with TRBD1 matching over 10 bases. The CDR3 extends over 15 amino acids. The germline V gene encodes CDR1 SGHTA and CDR2 FQGNSA. The part of the CDR3 DNA that was read is TGTGCCAGCAGCTTAGCGGGGACAGGGGATGAAAAG. As protein: CASSLAGTGDEK. The full-length CDR3 reads as CASSLAGTGDEKLFF.

In its sample, this clone was seen many times. The read ends 3 residues shy of where the CDR3 ends; the end is completed using the germline J gene. This chain uses TRBV19 with TRBJ2-3; TRBD1 matches at 10 bases. The germline CDR1 and CDR2 sequences are LNHDA and SQIVND (reference sequence). The CDR3 consists of 17 residues. V was clipped by 5 bases and J by 2 bases; unmatched bases: 10. The CDR3 region is CASSDTGTGASTDTQYF. The part of the CDR3 DNA that was read is TGTGCCAGTAGTGACACCGGGACAGGGGCATCCACAGATACG.

The sample holds many counts of this clone. The read halts 3 residues ahead of the CDR3 end, with the missing end drawn from the germline J gene. The chain uses TRBV15 and TRBJ1-2, with 8 bases aligning to TRBD1. V shed 2 bases, J shed 6 bases, and the junction held 8 bases outside the gene matches. CDR3 size: 15 residues. Per the germline V gene, CDR1 is LNHNV and CDR2 is YYDKDF (reference sequence). The sequenced part of the CDR3 DNA is TGTGCCACCAGCAGACCAGGGGGGACAGGTGATGGC. Translating gives CATSRPGGTGDG. The whole CDR3 region reads CATSRPGGTGDGYTF.

There are many counts of this clone. The sequenced fragment ends 3 residues before the CDR3 boundary, so the rest is inferred from the germline J gene. This chain connects TRBV20-1 to TRBJ1-4; D perhaps matches TRBD1 (5 bases). Per the germline V gene, CDR1 is DFQATT and CDR2 is SNEGSKA (reference sequence). Trimming cost V 0 bases and J 8 bases, with 10 bases left between them. The CDR3 is made up of 13 amino acids. CDR3 sequence reads: CSARDGADEKLFF. The CDR3 bases that were read are TGCAGTGCTAGAGATGGGGCAGACGAAAAA.

This clone was seen repeatedly, ten times or more. The read terminates 3 residues before the CDR3 end, so the remaining end is supplied by the germline J gene. The gene calls are TRBV10-3 and TRBJ2-5; TRBD1 matches 7 bases. J gave up 5 bases and V 3 bases, and 6 bases lay outside the gene matches. CDR3 length: 14 amino acids. Germline V gene data show CDR1 as ENHRY and CDR2 as SYGVKD. The part of the CDR3 DNA that was read is TGTGCCATCAGTGACAGGGGGATGCCGGAGACC. This translates into CAISDRGMPET. The entire CDR3 sequence reads CAISDRGMPETQYF.